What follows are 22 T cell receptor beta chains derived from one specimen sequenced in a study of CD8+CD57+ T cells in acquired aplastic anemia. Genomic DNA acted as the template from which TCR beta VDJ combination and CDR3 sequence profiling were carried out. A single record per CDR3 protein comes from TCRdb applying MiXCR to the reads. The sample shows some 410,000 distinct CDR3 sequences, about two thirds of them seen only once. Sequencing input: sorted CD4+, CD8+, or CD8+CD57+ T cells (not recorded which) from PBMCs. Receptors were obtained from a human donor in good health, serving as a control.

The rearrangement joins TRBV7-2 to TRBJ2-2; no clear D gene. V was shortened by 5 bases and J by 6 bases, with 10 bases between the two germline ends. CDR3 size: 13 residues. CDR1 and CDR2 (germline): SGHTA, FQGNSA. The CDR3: CASSVQASGELFF. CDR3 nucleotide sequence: TGTGCCAGCAGCGTACAAGCATCCGGGGAGCTGTTTTTT.

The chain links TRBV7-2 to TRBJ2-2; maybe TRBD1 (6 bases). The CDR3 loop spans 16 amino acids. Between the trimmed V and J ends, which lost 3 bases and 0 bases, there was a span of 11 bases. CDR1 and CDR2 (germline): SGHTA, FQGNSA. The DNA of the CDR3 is TGTGCCAGCAGCTTTAAAGGGGGAACGAACACCGGGGAGCTGTTTTTT. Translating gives CASSFKGGTNTGELFF.

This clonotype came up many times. The CDR3 region has the DNA TGCAGCGTTGATCTCATGGGTTGGGGCTACACCTTC. Translated, it gives CSVDLMGWGYTF. The chain combines TRBV29-1 with TRBJ1-2; no definite D call. The V gene's germline CDR1 is SQVTM and CDR2 ANQGSEA. The CDR3 runs to 12 residues. V was cut by 3 bases and J by 8 bases, with 13 bases left in between.

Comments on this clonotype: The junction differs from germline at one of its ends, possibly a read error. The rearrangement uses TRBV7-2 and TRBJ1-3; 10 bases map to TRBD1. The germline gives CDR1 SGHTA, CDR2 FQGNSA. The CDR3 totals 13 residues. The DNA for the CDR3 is TGTGCCAGCAGCACCCGGGACAGGGGCACTGAAGCTTTC. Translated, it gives CASSTRDRGTEAF.

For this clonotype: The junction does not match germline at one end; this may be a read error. CDR3 in DNA: TGTGCCAGCAGCCCACGGACAGAGGCTCAGCCGCAGCATTTT. Translated: CASSPRTEAQPQHF. The rearrangement uses TRBV14 and TRBJ1-5; a possible D gene is TRBD1 (6 bases). CDR3 length: 14 residues. CDR1 is SGHDN and CDR2 is FVKESK in the germline V gene.

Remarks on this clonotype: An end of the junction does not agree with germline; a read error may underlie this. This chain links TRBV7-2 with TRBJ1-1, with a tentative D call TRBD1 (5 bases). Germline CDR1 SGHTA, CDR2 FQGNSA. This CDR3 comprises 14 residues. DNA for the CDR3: TGTGCCAGCAGCTTAGCGGCAGGGAGCAATCAGCCCCAGTTT. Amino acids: CASSLAAGSNQPQF.

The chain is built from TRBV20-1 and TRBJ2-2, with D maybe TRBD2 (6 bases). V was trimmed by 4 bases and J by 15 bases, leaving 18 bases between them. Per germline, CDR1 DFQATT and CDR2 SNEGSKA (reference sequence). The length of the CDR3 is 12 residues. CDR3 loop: CSAKTGTGRMFF. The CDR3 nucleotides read TGCAGTGCTAAAACCGGCACGGGGAGGATGTTTTTT.

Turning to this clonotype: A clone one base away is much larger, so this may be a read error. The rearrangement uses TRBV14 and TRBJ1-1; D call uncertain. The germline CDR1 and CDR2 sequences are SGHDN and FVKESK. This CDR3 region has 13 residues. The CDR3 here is CASSRDINTDAFF. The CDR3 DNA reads TGTGCCAGCAGCCGAGATATAAACACTGATGCTTTCTTT. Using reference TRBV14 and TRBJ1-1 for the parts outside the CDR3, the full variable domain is EAGVTQFPSHSVIEKGQTVTLRCDPISGHDNLYWYRRVMGKEIKFLLHFVKESKQDESGMPNNRFLAERTGGTYSTLKVQPAELEDSGVYFCASSRDINTDAFFGQGTRLTVV.

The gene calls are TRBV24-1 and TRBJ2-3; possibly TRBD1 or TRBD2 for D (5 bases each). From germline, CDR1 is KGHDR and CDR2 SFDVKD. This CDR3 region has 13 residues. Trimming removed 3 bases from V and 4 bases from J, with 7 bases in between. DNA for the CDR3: TGTGCCACCAGTGATCGAGGGGCAGATACGCAGTATTTT. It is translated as CATSDRGADTQYF.

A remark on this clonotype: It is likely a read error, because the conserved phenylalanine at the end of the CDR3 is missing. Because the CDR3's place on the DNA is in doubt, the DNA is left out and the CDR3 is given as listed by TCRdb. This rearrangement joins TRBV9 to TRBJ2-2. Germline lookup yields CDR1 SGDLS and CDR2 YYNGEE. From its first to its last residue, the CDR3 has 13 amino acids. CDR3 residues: CASSVFFRTPISL.

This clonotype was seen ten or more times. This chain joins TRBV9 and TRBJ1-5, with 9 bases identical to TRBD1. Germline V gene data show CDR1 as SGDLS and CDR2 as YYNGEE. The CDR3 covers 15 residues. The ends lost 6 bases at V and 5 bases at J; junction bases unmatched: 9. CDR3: CASTRGDRDDQPQHF. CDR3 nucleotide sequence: TGTGCCAGCACCAGGGGGGACAGGGACGATCAGCCCCAGCATTTT.

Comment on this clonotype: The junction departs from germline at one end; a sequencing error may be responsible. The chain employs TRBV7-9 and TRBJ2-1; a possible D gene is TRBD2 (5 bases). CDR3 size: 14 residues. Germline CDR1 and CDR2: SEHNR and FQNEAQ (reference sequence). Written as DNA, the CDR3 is TGTGCCAGCAGTTCGGGAATCACGAGGGTTCTGCAGTTTTTC. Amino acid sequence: CASSSGITRVLQFF. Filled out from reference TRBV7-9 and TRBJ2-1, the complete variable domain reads DTGVSQNPRHKITKRGQNVTFRCDPISEHNRLYWYRQTLGQGPEFLTYFQNEAQLEKSRLLSDRFSAERPKGSFSTLEIQRTEQGDSAMYLCASSSGITRVLQFFGPGTRLTVL.

The CDR3: CASTTGPTNEELFF. The CDR3 nucleotides read TGTGCCAGCACCACTGGGCCGACAAATGAAGAGCTGTTTTTT. This chain uses TRBV6-1 with TRBJ1-4; unclear D gene. V was trimmed by 7 bases and J by 14 bases, leaving 23 bases between them. The CDR3 covers 14 residues. The V gene's germline CDR1 is MNHNS and CDR2 SASEGT.

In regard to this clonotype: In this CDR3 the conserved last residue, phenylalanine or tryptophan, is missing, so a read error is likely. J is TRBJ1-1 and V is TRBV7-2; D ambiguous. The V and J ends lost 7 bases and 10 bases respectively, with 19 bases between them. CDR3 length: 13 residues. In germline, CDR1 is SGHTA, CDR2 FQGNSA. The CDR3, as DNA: TGTGCCAGCAACCAAGCGTCAATAGATCTAGCTTTCTAT. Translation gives CASNQASIDLAFY.

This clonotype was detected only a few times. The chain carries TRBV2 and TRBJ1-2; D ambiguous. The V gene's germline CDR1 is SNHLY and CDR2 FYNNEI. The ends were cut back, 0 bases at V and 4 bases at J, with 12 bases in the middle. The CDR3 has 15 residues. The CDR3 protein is CASSEALRLGYGYTF. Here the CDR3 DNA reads TGTGCCAGCAGTGAAGCGCTTCGGCTCGGCTATGGCTACACCTTC.

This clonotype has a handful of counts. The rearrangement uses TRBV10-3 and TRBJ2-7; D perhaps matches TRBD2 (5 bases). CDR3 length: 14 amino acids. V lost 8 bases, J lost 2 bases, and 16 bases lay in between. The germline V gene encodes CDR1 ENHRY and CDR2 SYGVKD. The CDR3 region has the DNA TGTGCCATCCAGGCGGCCTTGGGAGCCTACGAGCAGTACTTC. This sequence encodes CAIQAALGAYEQYF.

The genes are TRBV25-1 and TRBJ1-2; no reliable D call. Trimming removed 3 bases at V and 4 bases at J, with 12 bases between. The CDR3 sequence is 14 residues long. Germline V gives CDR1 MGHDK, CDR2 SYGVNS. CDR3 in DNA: TGTGCCAGCAGTGATGGGTGGGAAGGCTATGGCTACACCTTC. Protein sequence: CASSDGWEGYGYTF.

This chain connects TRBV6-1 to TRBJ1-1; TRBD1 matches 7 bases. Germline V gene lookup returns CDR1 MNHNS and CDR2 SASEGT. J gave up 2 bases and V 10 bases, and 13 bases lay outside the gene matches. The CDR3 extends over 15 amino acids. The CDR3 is CATSSFGTANTEAFF. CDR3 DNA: TGTGCCACCTCGTCATTCGGGACAGCTAACACTGAAGCTTTCTTT.

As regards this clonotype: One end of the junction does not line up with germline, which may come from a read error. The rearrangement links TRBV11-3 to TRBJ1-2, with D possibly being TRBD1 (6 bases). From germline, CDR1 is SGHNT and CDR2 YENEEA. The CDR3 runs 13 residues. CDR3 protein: CATSQRGLGGYTF. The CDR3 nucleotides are TGTGCCACCAGCCAGCGGGGGCTGGGTGGCTACACCTTC.

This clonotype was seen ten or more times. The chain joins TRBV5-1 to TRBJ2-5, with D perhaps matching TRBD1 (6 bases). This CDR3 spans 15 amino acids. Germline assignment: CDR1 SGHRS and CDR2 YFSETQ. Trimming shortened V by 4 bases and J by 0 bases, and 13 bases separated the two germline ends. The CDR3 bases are TGCGCCAGCAGCGCACTACAGGGTTACCAAGAGACCCAGTACTTC. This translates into CASSALQGYQETQYF.

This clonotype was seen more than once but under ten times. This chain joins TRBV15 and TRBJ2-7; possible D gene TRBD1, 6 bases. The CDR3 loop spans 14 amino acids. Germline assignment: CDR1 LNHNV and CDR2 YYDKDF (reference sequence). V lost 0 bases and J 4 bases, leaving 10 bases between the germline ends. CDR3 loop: CATSRDGGRYEQYF. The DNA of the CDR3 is TGTGCCACCAGCAGAGATGGGGGCCGATACGAGCAGTACTTC. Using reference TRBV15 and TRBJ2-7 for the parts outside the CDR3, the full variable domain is DAMVIQNPRYQVTQFGKPVTLSCSQTLNHNVMYWYQQKSSQAPKLLFHYYDKDFNNEADTPDNFQSRRPNTSFCFLDIRSPGLGDTAMYLCATSRDGGRYEQYFGPGTRLTVT.

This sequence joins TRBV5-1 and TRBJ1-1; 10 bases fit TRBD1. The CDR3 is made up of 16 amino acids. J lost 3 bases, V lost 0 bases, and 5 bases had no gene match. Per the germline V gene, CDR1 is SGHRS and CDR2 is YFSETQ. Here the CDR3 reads CASSLARDRGDTEAFF. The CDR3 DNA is TGCGCCAGCAGCTTGGCTCGGGACAGGGGCGACACTGAAGCTTTCTTT.